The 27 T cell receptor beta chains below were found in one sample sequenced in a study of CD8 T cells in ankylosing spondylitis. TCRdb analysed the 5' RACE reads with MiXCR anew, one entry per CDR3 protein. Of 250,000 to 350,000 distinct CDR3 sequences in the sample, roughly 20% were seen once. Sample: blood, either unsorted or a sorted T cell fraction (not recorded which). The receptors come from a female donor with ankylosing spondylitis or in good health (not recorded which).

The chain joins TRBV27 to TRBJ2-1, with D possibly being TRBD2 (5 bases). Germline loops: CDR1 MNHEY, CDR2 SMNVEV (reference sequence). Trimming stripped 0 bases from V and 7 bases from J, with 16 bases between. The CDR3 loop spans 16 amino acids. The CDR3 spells CASSLSWVLRDNEQFF. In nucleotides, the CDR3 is TGTGCCAGCAGTTTATCTTGGGTTCTCCGGGATAATGAGCAGTTCTTC.

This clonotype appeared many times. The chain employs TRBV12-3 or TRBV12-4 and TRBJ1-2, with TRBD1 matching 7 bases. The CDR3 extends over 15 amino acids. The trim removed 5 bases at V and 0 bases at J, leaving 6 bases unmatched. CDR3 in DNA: TGTGCCAGCAGTCCCCGGACAGGCGCTAACTATGGCTACACCTTC. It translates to CASSPRTGANYGYTF.

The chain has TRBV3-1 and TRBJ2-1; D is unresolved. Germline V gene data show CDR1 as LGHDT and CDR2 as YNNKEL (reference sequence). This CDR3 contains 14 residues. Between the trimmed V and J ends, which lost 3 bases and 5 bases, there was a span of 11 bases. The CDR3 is CASSHFELNNEQFF. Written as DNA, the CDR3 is TGTGCCAGCAGCCATTTTGAACTTAACAATGAGCAGTTCTTC.

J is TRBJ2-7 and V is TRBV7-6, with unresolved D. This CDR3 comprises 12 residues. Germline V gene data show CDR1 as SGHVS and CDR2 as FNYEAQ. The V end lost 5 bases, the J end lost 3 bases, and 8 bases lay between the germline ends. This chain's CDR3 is CASSDLGYEQYF. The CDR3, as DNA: TGTGCCAGCAGCGACTTAGGCTACGAGCAGTACTTC.

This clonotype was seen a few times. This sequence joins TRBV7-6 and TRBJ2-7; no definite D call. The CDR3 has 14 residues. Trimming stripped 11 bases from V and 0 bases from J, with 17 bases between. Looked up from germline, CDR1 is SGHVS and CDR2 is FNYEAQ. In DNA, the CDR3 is TGTGCCTCCGCCAGGCTATCGAGCTCCTACGAGCAGTACTTC. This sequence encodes CASARLSSSYEQYF.

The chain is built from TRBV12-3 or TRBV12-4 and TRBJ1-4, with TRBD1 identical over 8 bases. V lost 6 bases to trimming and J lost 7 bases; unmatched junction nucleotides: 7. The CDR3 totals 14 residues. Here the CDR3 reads CASRPQGAGEKLFF. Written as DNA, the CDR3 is TGTGCCAGCAGACCGCAGGGGGCTGGTGAAAAACTGTTTTTT.

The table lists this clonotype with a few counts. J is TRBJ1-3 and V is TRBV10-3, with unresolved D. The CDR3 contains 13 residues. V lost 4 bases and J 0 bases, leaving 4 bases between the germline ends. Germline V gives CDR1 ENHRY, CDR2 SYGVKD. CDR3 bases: TGTGCCATCAGTGGGAGCTCTGGAAACACCATATATTTT. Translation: CAISGSSGNTIYF.

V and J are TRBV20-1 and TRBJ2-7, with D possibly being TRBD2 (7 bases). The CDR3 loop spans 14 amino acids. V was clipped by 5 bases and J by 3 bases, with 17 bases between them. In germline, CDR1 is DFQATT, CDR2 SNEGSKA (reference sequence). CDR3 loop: CSAWGGRESYEQYF. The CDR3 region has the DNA TGCAGTGCTTGGGGGGGGCGGGAGAGCTACGAGCAGTACTTC.

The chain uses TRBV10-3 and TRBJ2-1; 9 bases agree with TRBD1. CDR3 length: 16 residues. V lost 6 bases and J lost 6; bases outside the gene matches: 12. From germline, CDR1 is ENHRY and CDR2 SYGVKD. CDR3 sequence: CAISRLGDRDPNEQFF. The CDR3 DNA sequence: TGTGCCATCAGCCGCTTGGGGGACAGGGATCCCAATGAGCAGTTCTTC.

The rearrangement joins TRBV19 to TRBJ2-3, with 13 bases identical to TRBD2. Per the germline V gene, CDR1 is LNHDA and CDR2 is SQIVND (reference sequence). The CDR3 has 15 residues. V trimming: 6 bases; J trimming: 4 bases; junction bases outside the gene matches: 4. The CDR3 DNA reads TGTGCCAGTAGACCGGGACTAGCGGGGTCAGATACGCAGTATTTT. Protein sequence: CASRPGLAGSDTQYF.

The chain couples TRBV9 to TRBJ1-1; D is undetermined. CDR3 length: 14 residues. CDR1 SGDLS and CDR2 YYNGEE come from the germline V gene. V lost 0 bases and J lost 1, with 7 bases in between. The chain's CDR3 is CASSVGVGNTEAFF. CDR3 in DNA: TGTGCCAGCAGCGTAGGAGTGGGGAACACTGAAGCTTTCTTT.

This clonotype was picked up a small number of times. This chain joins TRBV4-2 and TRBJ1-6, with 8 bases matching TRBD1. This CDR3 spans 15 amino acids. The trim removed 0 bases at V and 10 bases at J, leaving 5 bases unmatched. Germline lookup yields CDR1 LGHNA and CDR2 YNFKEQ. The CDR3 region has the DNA TGTGCCAGCAGCCAAGATCGTGACAGGGGATCACCCCTCCACTTT. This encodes CASSQDRDRGSPLHF.

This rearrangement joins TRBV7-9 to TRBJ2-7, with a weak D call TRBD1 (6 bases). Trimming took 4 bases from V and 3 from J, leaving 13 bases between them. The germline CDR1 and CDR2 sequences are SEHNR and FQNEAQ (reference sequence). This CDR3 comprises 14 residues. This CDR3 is CASSSDRRYYEQYF. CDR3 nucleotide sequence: TGTGCCAGCAGCTCCGACAGGCGATACTACGAGCAGTACTTC.

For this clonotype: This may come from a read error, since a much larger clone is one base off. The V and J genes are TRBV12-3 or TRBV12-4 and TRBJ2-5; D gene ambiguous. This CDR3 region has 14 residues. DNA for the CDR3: TGTGCCAGCAGTTTAGAACTTGCCCAAGAGACCAAGTACTTC. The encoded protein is CASSLELAQETKYF.

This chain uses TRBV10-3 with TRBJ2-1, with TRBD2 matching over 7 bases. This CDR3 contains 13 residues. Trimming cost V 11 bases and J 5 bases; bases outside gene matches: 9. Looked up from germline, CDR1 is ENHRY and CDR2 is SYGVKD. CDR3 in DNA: TGTGCCTTTCGTGGGGGGGTCCACAATGAGCAGTTCTTC. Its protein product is CAFRGGVHNEQFF.

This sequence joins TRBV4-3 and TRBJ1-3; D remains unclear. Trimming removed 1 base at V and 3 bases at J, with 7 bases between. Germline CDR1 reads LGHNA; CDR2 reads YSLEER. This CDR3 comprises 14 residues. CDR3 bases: TGCGCCAGCAGCCAAGTAATTTTTGGAAACACCATATATTTT. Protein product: CASSQVIFGNTIYF.

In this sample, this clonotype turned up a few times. The CDR3 sequence: CASMGQPRKEQFF. The CDR3 DNA reads as TGTGCCAGCATGGGACAGCCCCGCAAAGAGCAGTTCTTC. The V gene is TRBV12-3 or TRBV12-4, the J gene TRBJ2-1; 7 bases fit TRBD1. The CDR3 is 13 residues long. J lost 10 bases, V lost 7 bases, and 10 bases had no gene match.

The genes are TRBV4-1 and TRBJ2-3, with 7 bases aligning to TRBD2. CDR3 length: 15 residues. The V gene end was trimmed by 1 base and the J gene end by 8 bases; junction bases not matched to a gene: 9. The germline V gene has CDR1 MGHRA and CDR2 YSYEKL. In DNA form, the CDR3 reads TGCGCCAGCAGCCAAGTAGGGCGGGAGAAGGGTACGCAGTATTTT. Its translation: CASSQVGREKGTQYF.

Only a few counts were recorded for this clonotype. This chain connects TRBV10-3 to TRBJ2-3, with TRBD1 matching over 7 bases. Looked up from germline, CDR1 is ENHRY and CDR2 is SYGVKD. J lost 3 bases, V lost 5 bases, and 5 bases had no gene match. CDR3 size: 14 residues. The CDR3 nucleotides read TGTGCCATCAGTCTGACAGGGTCGACAGATACGCAGTATTTT. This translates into CAISLTGSTDTQYF.

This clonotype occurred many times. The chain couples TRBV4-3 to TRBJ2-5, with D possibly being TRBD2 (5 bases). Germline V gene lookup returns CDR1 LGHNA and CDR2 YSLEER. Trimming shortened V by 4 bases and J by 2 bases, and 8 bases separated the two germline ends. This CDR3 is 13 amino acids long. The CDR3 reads CASSPAVQETQYF. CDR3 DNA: TGCGCCAGCAGCCCAGCGGTACAAGAGACCCAGTACTTC.

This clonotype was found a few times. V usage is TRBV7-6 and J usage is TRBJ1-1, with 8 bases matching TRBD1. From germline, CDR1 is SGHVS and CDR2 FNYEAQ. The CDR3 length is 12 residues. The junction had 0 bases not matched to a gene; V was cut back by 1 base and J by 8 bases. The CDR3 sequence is CASSLGTGEAFF. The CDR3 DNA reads TGTGCCAGCAGCTTAGGGACAGGGGAAGCTTTCTTT.

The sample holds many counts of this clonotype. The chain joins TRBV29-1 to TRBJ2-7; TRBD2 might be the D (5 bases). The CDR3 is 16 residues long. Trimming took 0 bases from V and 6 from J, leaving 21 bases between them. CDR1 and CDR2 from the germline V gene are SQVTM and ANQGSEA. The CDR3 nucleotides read TGCAGCGTTGAAGATCAAGGCTTGGACTCCGAGGGCGAGCAGTACTTC. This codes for CSVEDQGLDSEGEQYF.

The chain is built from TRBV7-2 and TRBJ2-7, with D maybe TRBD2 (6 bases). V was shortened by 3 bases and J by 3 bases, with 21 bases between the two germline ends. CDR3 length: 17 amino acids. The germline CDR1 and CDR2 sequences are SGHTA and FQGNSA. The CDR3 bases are TGTGCCAGCAGCTTTCCCGGATCTGGGGGGAGCAACTACGAGCAGTACTTC. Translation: CASSFPGSGGSNYEQYF.

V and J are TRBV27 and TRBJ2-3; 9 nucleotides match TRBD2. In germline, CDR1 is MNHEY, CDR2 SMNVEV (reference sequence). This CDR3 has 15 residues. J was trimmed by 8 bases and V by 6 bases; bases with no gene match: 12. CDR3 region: CASRQAGGPPGTQYF. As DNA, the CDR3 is TGTGCCAGCAGGCAAGCGGGAGGCCCCCCTGGTACGCAGTATTTT.

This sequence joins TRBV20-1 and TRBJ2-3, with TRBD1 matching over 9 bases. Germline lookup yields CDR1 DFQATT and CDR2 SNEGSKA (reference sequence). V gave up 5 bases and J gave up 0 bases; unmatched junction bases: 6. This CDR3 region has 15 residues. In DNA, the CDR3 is TGCAGTGCTCCGGACAGGGGCCTTAGCACAGATACGCAGTATTTT. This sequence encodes CSAPDRGLSTDTQYF.

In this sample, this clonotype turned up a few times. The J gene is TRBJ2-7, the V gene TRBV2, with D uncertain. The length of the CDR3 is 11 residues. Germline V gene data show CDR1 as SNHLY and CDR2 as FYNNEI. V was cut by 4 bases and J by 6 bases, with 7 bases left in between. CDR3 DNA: TGTGCCAGCAGTGTCTTCTCCGAGCAGTACTTC. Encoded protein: CASSVFSEQYF.

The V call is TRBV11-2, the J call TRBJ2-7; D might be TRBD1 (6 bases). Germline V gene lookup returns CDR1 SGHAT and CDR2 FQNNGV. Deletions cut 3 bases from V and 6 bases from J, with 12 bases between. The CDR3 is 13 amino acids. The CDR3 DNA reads TGTGCCAGCAGCTTCCAGGGGTCTAGCGAGCAGTACTTC. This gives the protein CASSFQGSSEQYF. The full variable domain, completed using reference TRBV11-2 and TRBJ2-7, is EAGVAQSPRYKIIEKRQSVAFWCNPISGHATLYWYQQILGQGPKLLIQFQNNGVVDDSQLPKDRFSAERLKGVDSTLKIQPAKLEDSAVYLCASSFQGSSEQYFGPGTRLTVT.